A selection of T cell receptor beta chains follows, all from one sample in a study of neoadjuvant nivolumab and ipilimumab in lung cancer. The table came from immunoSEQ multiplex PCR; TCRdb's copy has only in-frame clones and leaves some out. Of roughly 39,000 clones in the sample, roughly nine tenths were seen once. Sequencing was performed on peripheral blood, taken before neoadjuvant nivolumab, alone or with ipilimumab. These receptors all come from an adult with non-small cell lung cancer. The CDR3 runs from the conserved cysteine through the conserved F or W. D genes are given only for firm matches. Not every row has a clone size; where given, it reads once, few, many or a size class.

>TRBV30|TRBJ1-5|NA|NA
CAWSVRDGNQPQHF
TGTGCCTGGAGTGTACGGGACGGTAATCAGCCCCAGCATTTT
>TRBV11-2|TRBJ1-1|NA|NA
CASSLGPEGAFF
TGTGCCAGCAGCTTAGGTCCGGAGGGGGCTTTCTTT
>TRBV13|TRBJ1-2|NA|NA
CASSLDLGYYGYTF
TGTGCCAGCAGCTTAGATTTAGGGTACTATGGCTACACCTTC
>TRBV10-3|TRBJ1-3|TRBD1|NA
CAITTGSTIYF
TGTGCCATCACGACAGGGTCCACCATATATTTT
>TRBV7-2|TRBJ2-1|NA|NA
CASSPRLQGEQFF
TGTGCCAGCAGCCCTAGACTTCAGGGGGAGCAGTTCTTC
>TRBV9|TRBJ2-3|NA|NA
CASSGPSRTDTQYF
TGTGCCAGCAGCGGCCCCAGCCGCACAGATACGCAGTATTTT
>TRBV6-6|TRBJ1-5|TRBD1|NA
CASNQGQGSNQPQHF
TGTGCCAGCAACCAAGGACAGGGCAGCAATCAGCCCCAGCATTTT
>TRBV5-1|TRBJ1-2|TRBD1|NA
CASSPIQGINYGYTF
TGCGCCAGCAGCCCAATACAGGGGATTAACTATGGCTACACCTTC
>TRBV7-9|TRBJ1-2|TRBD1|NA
CASSPGQINYGYTF
TGTGCCAGCAGCCCGGGACAGATTAACTATGGCTACACCTTC
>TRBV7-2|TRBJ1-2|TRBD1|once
CASSLDRVDYGYTF
TGTGCCAGCAGCCTCGACAGGGTTGACTATGGCTACACCTTC
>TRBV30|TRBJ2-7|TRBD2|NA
CAWSVTGGGVGEQYF
TGTGCCTGGAGTGTAACGGGGGGAGGAGTAGGGGAGCAGTACTTC
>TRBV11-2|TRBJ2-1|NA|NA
CASSWGTGYNEQFF
TGTGCCAGCAGCTGGGGAACAGGGTACAATGAGCAGTTCTTC
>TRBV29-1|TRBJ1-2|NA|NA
CSVGGSINYGYTF
TGCAGCGTTGGAGGCAGCATTAACTATGGCTACACCTTC
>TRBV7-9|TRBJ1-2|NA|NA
CASSGGGYTF
TGTGCCAGCAGCGGTGGGGGCTACACCTTC
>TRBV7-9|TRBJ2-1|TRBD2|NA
CASSSTGSGSANSYNEQFF
TGTGCCAGCAGCTCCACAGGGAGCGGGAGTGCAAACTCCTACAATGAGCAGTTCTTC
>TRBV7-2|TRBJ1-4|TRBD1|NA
CASSVTGVVREKLFF
TGTGCCAGCAGCGTCACAGGGGTGGTGCGCGAAAAACTGTTTTTT
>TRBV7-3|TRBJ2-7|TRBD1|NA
CASSQQGIGEQYF
TGTGCCAGCAGCCAACAGGGGATCGGAGAGCAGTACTTC
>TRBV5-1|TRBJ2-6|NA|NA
CASSGMGGSGANVLTF
TGCGCCAGCAGCGGGATGGGGGGCTCTGGGGCCAACGTCCTGACTTTC
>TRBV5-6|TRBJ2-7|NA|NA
CASSLVQGLNEQYF
TGTGCCAGCAGCTTGGTACAGGGCCTGAACGAGCAGTACTTC
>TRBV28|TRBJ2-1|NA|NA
CASSPLGQGVHEQFF
TGTGCCAGCAGTCCCCTAGGGCAGGGAGTCCATGAGCAGTTCTTC
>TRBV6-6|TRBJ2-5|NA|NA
CASSTPGPGRETQYF
TGTGCCAGCAGTACACCGGGACCAGGGAGGGAGACCCAGTACTTC
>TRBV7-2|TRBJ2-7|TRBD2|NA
CASSLTSGRTYEQYF
TGTGCCAGCAGCCTCACTAGCGGGAGGACCTACGAGCAGTACTTC
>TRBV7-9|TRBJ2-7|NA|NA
CASSLVGSSDEQYF
TGTGCCAGCAGCTTAGTGGGGTCTAGCGATGAGCAGTACTTC
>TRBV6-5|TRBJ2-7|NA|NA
CASSSRPQYEQYF
TGTGCCAGCAGTTCTCGGCCCCAGTACGAGCAGTACTTC
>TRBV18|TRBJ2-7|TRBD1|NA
CASSPRAGTGVYEQYF
TGTGCCAGCTCACCTAGAGCTGGGACAGGGGTGTACGAGCAGTACTTC
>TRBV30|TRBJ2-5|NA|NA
CAWSPLFGGRETQYF
TGTGCCTGGAGCCCACTTTTCGGGGGTAGGGAGACCCAGTACTTC
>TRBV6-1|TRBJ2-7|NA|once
CASREEGQGSYEQYF
TGTGCCAGCAGAGAAGAGGGGCAGGGCTCCTACGAGCAGTACTTC
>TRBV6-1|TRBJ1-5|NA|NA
CASSEVGGGNQPQHF
TGTGCCAGCAGTGAAGTAGGGGGTGGGAATCAGCCCCAGCATTTT
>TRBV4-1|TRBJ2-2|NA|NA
CASSRGPPGLAFAANTGELFF
TGCGCCAGCAGCCGCGGCCCTCCAGGTCTAGCGTTCGCCGCGAACACCGGGGAGCTGTTTTTT
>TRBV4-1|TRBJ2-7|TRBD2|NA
CASSQGRTSGSYEQYF
TGCGCCAGCAGCCAAGGGCGGACTAGCGGCTCCTACGAGCAGTACTTC
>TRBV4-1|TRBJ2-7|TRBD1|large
CASSQQGVNYEQYF
TGCGCCAGCAGCCAACAGGGGGTAAACTACGAGCAGTACTTC